The T cell receptor (beta chain) described here comes from a study of cytomegalovirus exposure and HLA in healthy donors. In the PCR, 60 Vbeta and 13 Jbeta primers were used. Profiled with immunoSEQ multiplex PCR; TCRdb holds only in-frame clones, not every one. This table lists more than 100,000 clones. CDR1 SGHAT and CDR2 FQNNGV come from the germline V gene. V lost 5 bases, J lost 1 base, and 9 bases stayed unmatched. The CDR3 sequence is 17 residues long. This sequence was found in a man younger than 30 in good health and CMV-seronegative. Sequenced: PBMCs. The rearrangement links TRBV11-2 to TRBJ1-4, with TRBD1 identical over 8 bases. CDR3 nucleotide sequence: TGTGCCAGCAGCCTGACAGGGGTGGTCGGAACTAATGAAAAACTGTTTTTT. This codes for CASSLTGVVGTNEKLFF.